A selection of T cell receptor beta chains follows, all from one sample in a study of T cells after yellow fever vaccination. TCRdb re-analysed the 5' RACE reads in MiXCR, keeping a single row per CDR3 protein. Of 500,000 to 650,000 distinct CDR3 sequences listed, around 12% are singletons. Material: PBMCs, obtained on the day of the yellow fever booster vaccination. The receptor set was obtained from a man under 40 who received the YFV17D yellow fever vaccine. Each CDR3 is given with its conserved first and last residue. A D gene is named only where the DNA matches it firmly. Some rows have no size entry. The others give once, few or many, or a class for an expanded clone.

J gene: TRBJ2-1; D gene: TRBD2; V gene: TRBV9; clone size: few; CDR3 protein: CASSVFPSGDSGSQYNEQFF; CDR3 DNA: TGTGCCAGCAGCGTCTTCCCCTCAGGGGATAGCGGGAGTCAGTACAATGAGCAGTTCTTC
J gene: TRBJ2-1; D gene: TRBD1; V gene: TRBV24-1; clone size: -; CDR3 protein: CATSDFSIQGAHGEQFF; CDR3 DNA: TGTGCCACCAGTGATTTCTCGATCCAGGGGGCGCATGGTGAGCAGTTCTTC
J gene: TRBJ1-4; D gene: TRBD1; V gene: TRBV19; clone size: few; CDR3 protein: CACRDRASVGVEKLFF; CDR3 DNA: TGTGCCTGCCGGGACAGGGCATCCGTGGGGGTTGAAAAACTGTTTTTT
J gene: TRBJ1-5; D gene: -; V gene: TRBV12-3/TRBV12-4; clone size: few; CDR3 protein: CASSPDSNSNQPQHF; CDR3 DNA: TGTGCCAGCAGTCCCGACAGCAATAGCAATCAGCCCCAGCATTTT
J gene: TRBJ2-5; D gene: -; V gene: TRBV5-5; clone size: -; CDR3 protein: CASSFGWGRETQYF; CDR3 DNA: TGTGCCAGCAGCTTCGGGTGGGGTAGGGAGACCCAGTACTTC
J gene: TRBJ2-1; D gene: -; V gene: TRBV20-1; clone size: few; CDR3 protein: CSARDNLLHLQFF; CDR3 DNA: -
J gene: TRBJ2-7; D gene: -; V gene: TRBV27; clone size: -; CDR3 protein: CASSLAPFGTSEQYF; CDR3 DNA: TGTGCCAGCAGTTTAGCCCCCTTTGGGACGAGCGAGCAGTACTTC
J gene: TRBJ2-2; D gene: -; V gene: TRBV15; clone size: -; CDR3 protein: CATSSDAFELFF; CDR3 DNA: TGTGCCACCAGCAGCGACGCGTTCGAGCTGTTTTTT
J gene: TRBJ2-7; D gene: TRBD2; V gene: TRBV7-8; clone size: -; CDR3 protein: CASSQTVGLAYEQYF; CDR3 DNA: TGTGCCAGCAGCCAAACAGTGGGACTAGCCTACGAGCAGTACTTC
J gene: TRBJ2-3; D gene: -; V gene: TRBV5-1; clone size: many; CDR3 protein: CASSMDGSDTQYF; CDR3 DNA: TGCGCCAGCAGCATGGACGGTTCAGATACGCAGTATTTT
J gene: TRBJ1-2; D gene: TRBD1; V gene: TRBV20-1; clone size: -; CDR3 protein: CSAAGQDGYTF; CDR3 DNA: TGCAGTGCAGCCGGACAGGATGGCTACACCTTC
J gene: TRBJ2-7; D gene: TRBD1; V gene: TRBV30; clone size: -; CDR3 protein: CAWSVRDRVYEQYF; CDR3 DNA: TGTGCCTGGAGTGTAAGAGACAGGGTCTACGAGCAGTACTTC
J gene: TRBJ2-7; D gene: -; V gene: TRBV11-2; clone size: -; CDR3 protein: CASSYYAGYEQYF; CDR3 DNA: TGTGCCAGCAGCTACTATGCAGGCTACGAGCAGTACTTC
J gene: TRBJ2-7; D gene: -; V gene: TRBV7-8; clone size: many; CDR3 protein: CASSSRSRSYEQYF; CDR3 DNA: TGTGCCAGCAGCTCAAGGAGTAGGTCCTACGAGCAGTACTTC
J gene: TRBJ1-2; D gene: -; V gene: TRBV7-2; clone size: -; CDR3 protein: CASSLSHGYTF; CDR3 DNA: TGTGCCAGCAGCTTAAGCCATGGCTACACCTTC
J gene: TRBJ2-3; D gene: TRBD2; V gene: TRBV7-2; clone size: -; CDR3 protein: CASSYVAGTSTDTQYF; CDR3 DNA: TGTGCCAGCAGCTACGTAGCGGGTACTAGCACAGATACGCAGTATTTT
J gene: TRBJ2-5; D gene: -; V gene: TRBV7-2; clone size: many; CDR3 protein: CASSPLALQETQYF; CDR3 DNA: TGTGCCAGCAGCCCCCTGGCCCTACAAGAGACCCAGTACTTC
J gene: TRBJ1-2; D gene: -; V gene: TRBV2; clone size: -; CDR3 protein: CASSLMALGYTF; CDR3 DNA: TGTGCCAGCAGCCTCATGGCCCTGGGCTACACCTTC
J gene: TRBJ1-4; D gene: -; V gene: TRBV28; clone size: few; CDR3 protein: CASSPVLGGGDEKLFF; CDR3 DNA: TGTGCCAGCAGTCCAGTACTTGGGGGTGGCGACGAAAAACTGTTTTTT
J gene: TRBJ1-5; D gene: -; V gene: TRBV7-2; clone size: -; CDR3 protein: CASSLEAGYSNQPQHF; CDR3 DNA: TGTGCCAGCAGCTTAGAAGCGGGGTATAGCAATCAGCCCCAGCATTTT
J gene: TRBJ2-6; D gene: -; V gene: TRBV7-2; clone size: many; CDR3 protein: CASSLDFGVLTF; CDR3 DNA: TGTGCCAGCAGCTTAGATTTTGGCGTCCTGACTTTC
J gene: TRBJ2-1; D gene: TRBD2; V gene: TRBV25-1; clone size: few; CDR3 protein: CASSEYRTSGVTEQFF; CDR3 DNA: TGTGCCAGCAGTGAATATCGGACTAGCGGTGTAACGGAGCAGTTCTTC
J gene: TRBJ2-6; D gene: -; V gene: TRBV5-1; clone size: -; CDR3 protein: CASSLATVLSGANVLTF; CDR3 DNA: TGCGCCAGCAGCCTGGCGACAGTTCTCTCTGGGGCCAACGTCCTGACTTTC
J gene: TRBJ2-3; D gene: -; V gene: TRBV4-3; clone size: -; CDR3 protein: CASSPGQVQITDTQYF; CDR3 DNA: TGCGCCAGCAGCCCGGGGCAGGTACAAATCACAGATACGCAGTATTTT
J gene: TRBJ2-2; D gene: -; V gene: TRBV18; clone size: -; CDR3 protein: CASSGRPTGELFF; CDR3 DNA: TGTGCCAGCTCCGGACGGCCCACCGGGGAGCTGTTTTTT
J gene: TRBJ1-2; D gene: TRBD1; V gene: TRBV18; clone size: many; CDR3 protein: CASSPLQGDGYTF; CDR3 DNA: TGTGCCAGCTCACCACTCCAGGGGGATGGCTACACCTTC
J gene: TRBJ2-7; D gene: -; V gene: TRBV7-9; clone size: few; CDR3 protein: CASSPYRTGVSYEQYF; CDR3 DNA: TGTGCCAGCAGCCCATACCGAACAGGCGTCTCCTACGAGCAGTACTTC
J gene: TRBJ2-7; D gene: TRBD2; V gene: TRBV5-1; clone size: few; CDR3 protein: CASSWKTSGSDEQYF; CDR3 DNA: TGCGCCAGCAGCTGGAAGACTAGCGGGAGTGACGAGCAGTACTTC
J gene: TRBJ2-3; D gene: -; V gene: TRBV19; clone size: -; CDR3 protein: CASKLASSIDTQYF; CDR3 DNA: TGTGCCAGTAAGTTGGCTTCTAGCATAGATACGCAGTATTTT
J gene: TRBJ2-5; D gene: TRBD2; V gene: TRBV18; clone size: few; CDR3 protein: CASSLAGGPETQYF; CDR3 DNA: TGTGCCAGCTCACTAGCGGGAGGGCCAGAGACCCAGTACTTC
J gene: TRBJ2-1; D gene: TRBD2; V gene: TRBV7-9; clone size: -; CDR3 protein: CASSVLAGRELFF; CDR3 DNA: TGTGCCAGCAGCGTCCTAGCGGGCCGTGAGCTGTTCTTC
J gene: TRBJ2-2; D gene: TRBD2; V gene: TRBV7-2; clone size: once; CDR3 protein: CASSLVAGGLTGELFF; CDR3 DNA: TGTGCCAGCAGCTTAGTAGCGGGAGGCCTCACCGGGGAGCTGTTTTTT
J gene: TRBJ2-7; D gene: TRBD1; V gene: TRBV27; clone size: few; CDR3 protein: CASSFKGPGGSYEQYF; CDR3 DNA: TGTGCCAGCAGTTTTAAGGGCCCAGGGGGCTCCTACGAGCAGTACTTC
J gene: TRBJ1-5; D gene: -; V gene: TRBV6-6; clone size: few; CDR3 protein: CASQTGIQPQHF; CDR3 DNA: TGTGCCAGCCAAACAGGGATCCAGCCCCAGCATTTT
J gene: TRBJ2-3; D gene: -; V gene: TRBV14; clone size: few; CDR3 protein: CASSQVGGTMTDTQYF; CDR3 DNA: TGTGCCAGCAGCCAAGTCGGGGGAACTATGACAGATACGCAGTATTTT
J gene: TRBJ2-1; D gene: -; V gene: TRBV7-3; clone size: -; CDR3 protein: CASSLTDGSYNEQFF; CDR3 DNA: TGTGCCAGCAGCTTAACGGATGGGTCATACAATGAGCAGTTCTTC
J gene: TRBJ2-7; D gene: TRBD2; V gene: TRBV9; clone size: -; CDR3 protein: CASSTGLAGVDYEQYF; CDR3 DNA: TGTGCCAGCAGCACCGGGCTAGCGGGGGTCGACTACGAGCAGTACTTC
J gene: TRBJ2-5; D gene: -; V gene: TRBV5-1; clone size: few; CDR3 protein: CASSQNIGETQYF; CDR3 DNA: TGCGCCAGCAGCCAAAACATTGGGGAGACCCAGTACTTC
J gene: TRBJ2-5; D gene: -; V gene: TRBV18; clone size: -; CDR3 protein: CASSVGNPLGEETQYF; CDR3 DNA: TGTGCCAGCTCCGTCGGGAACCCCTTAGGAGAAGAGACCCAGTACTTC
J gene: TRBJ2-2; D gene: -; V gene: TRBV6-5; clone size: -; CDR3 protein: CASSYFSGTLTSGELFF; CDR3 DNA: TGTGCCAGCAGTTATTTCAGCGGGACACTTACTTCTGGGGAGCTGTTTTTT
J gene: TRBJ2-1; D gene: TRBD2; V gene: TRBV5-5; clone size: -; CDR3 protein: CASTPGLGLSYNEQFF; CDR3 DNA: TGTGCCAGCACCCCGGGGTTGGGACTATCCTACAATGAGCAGTTCTTC
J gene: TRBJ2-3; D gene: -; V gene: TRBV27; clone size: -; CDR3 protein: CASSLLAEVSTDTQYF; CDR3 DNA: TGTGCCAGCAGTTTATTAGCGGAAGTCTCCACAGATACGCAGTATTTT
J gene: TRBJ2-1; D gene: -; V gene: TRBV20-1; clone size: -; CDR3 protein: CSARDSYDNEQFF; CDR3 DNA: TGCAGTGCTAGAGATTCCTATGACAATGAGCAGTTCTTC
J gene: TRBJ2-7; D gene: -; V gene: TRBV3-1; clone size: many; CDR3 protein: CASSQGPGYSYEQYF; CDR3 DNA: TGTGCCAGCAGCCAAGGGCCAGGGTACTCCTACGAGCAGTACTTC
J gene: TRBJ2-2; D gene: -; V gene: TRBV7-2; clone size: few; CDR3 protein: CASSLGLDPGSCFF; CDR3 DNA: -
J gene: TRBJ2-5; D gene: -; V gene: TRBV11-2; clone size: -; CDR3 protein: CASSLVRWETQYF; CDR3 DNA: TGTGCCAGCAGCTTAGTCAGGTGGGAGACCCAGTACTTC
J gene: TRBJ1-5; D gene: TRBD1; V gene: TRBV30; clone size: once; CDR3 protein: CSCSAGTGGRQPQHF; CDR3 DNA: TGTTCCTGCTCCGCCGGGACAGGGGGCAGGCAGCCCCAGCATTTT
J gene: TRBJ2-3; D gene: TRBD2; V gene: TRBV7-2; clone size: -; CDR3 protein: CASSLVSGREGDTQYF; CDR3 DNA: TGTGCCAGCAGCTTGGTTAGCGGGAGGGAAGGAGATACGCAGTATTTT
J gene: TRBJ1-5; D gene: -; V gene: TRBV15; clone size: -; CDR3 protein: CATSRMSSNQPQHF; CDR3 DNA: TGTGCCACCAGCAGAATGAGTAGCAATCAGCCCCAGCATTTT
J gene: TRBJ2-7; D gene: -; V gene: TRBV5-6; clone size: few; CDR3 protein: CASSKGATYEQYF; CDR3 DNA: TGTGCCAGCAGTAAAGGGGCCACCTACGAGCAGTACTTC
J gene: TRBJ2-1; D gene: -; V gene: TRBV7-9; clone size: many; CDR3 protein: CASSLVSYNEQFF; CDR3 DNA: TGTGCCAGCAGTTTAGTCTCGTACAATGAGCAGTTCTTC
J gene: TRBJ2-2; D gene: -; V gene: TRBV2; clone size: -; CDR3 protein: CASRIRNTGELFF; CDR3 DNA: TGTGCCAGCAGAATCAGGAACACCGGGGAGCTGTTTTTT
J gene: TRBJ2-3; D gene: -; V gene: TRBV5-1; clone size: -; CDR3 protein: CASSLAGDGPTQYF; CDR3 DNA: TGCGCCAGCAGCTTGGCCGGGGACGGACCTACGCAGTATTTT
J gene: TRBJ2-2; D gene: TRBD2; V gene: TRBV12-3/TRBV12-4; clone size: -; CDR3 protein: CASRGLGGELFF; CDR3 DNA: TGTGCCAGCAGGGGACTAGGGGGGGAGCTGTTTTTT
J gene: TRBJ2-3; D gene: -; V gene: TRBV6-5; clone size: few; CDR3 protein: CASGRRDTQYF; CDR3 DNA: TGTGCCAGCGGTCGTCGAGATACGCAGTATTTT